Listed here are 6 T cell receptor beta chains from one sample, sequenced in a study of blood T cell repertoires in COVID-19. TCRdb keeps only in-frame clones here, not all; method: immunoSEQ multiplex PCR. Here the sample spans about 150,000 clones, more than 75% being singletons. Material: peripheral blood. These receptors were obtained from a man aged 55-75 years with acute or convalescent COVID-19.

DNA of the CDR3: TGTGCCTGGAGTAGACAGCGGGTGAACACTGAAGCTTTCTTT. Translated, it gives CAWSRQRVNTEAFF. This chain links TRBV30 with TRBJ1-1; D is possibly TRBD1 (5 bases). From germline, CDR1 is GTSNPN and CDR2 SVGIG (reference sequence). This CDR3 comprises 14 residues. The V end was cut by 2 bases, the J end by 0 bases, with 10 bases between.

In this sample, this clone turned up a few times. V is TRBV6-1 and J is TRBJ2-2; unclear D gene. Per the germline V gene, CDR1 is MNHNS and CDR2 is SASEGT. The CDR3 spans 15 residues. V dropped 1 base and J dropped 5 bases, with 11 bases sitting between them. The CDR3 reads CASSEGTVETGELFF. CDR3 nucleotides: TGTGCCAGCAGTGAAGGTACAGTTGAGACCGGGGAGCTGTTTTTT.

This chain joins TRBV19 and TRBJ2-1; TRBD2 is a possible D gene (7 bases). The CDR3 runs to 13 residues. The ends were cut back, 5 bases at V and 6 bases at J, with 11 bases in the middle. CDR1 and CDR2 from the germline V gene are LNHDA and SQIVND (reference sequence). The CDR3 DNA is TGTGCCAGTAGTTGGGGGGGCGGCAATGAGCAGTTCTTC. It translates to CASSWGGGNEQFF.

The chain combines TRBV3-1 (or the pseudogene TRBV3-2) with TRBJ2-2, with unresolved D. Trimming stripped 4 bases from V and 2 bases from J, with 2 bases between. The CDR3 runs 12 residues. Germline CDR1 LGHDT, CDR2 YNNKEL (reference sequence). The CDR3 is CASSLNTGELFF. As DNA, the CDR3 is TGTGCCAGCAGCCTAAACACCGGGGAGCTGTTTTTT.

The CDR3 sequence: CASSPTGTSGTYEQYF. CDR3 in DNA: TGTGCCAGCAGCCCGACCGGGACTAGCGGGACCTACGAGCAGTACTTC. This chain uses TRBV5-6 with TRBJ2-7; 13 positions agree with TRBD2. V lost 4 bases and J lost 2; bases outside the gene matches: 6. Germline loops: CDR1 SGHDT, CDR2 YYEEEE. The CDR3 is made up of 16 amino acids.

The chain carries TRBV10-3 and TRBJ2-5, with D possibly matching TRBD1 (6 bases). The CDR3 is 12 amino acids. Deletions cut 7 bases from V and 11 bases from J, with 17 bases between. Germline V gene data show CDR1 as ENHRY and CDR2 as SYGVKD. The chain's CDR3 is CAIKQDQGPQYF. The CDR3, as DNA: TGTGCCATCAAGCAAGACCAGGGGCCTCAGTACTTC.